A selection of T cell receptor beta chains follows, all from one sample in a study of blood T cell repertoires in COVID-19. Assay: immunoSEQ multiplex PCR; the TCRdb copy retains only in-frame clones and omits some. The table shows fewer than 85,000 clones, with 80% to 90% occurring only once. The sample taken for sequencing was peripheral blood. These receptor sequences come from a man aged 50-60 years with active COVID-19. The CDR3 runs from the conserved cysteine through the conserved F or W. A D gene is named only where the DNA matches it firmly. Clone size is not always given. Where it is, it says once, few, many or a class for expanded clones.

>TRBJ2-1|.|TRBV5-1|.
CASSLVPVTYNEQFF
TGCGCCAGCAGCTTGGTTCCGGTTACCTACAATGAGCAGTTCTTC
>TRBJ2-7|.|TRBV7-9|TRBD2
CASSFGLAGTYEQYF
TGTGCCAGCAGCTTTGGACTAGCGGGTACCTACGAGCAGTACTTC
>TRBJ2-1|.|TRBV7-2|TRBD2
CASSLVHLTGGGEQFF
TGTGCCAGCAGCTTAGTCCATCTGACGGGAGGGGGTGAGCAGTTCTTC
>TRBJ2-6|.|TRBV15|TRBD1
CATSRRGDRGAGANVLTF
TGTGCCACCAGCAGACGAGGGGACAGGGGGGCTGGGGCCAACGTCCTGACTTTC
>TRBJ1-3|.|TRBV18|.
CASSPQPSSGNTIYF
TGTGCCAGCTCACCACAGCCTAGCTCTGGAAACACCATATATTTT
>TRBJ1-5|once|TRBV29-1|.
CSVGGGNQPQHF
TGCAGCGTTGGGGGGGGGAATCAGCCCCAGCATTTT
>TRBJ2-5|.|TRBV6-5|TRBD1
CASSYGIRGIGETQYF
TGTGCCAGCAGTTATGGAATCAGGGGGATAGGGGAGACCCAGTACTTC
>TRBJ2-5|.|TRBV27|.
CASGPFQETQYF
TGTGCCAGCGGGCCGTTCCAAGAGACCCAGTACTTC
>TRBJ1-1|.|TRBV19|.
CASSLTPGNTEAFF
TGTGCCAGTAGTTTAACCCCAGGGAACACTGAAGCTTTCTTT
>TRBJ2-1|.|TRBV28|.
CASSAPSEQFF
TGTGCCAGCAGTGCCCCCAGTGAGCAGTTCTTC
>TRBJ2-2|.|TRBV11-2|TRBD2
CASSPGLAGRPTGELFF
TGTGCCAGCAGCCCGGGACTAGCGGGGAGACCCACCGGGGAGCTGTTTTTT
>TRBJ1-1|.|TRBV3-1/TRBV3-2|TRBD1
CASSSLRGQGVRNTEAFF
TGTGCCAGCAGCTCCTTAAGGGGACAGGGGGTTCGGAACACTGAAGCTTTCTTT
>TRBJ1-2|.|TRBV28|.
CASSLRQTYYGYTF
TGTGCCAGCAGTTTACGACAGACCTACTATGGCTACACCTTC
>TRBJ2-3|once|TRBV9|TRBD2
CASSATIGGDTQYF
TGTGCCAGCAGCGCCACGATCGGGGGGGATACGCAGTATTTT
>TRBJ2-3|.|TRBV5-5|.
CASSLVVGADTQYF
TGTGCCAGCAGCTTGGTGGTGGGAGCAGATACGCAGTATTTT
>TRBJ1-2|.|TRBV6-5|.
CASISPGGYTF
TGTGCCAGCATATCCCCGGGGGGCTACACCTTC
>TRBJ2-3|.|TRBV9|TRBD1
CASSSPRGQGMYTQYF
TGTGCCAGCAGCTCCCCGCGTGGACAGGGGATGTATACGCAGTATTTT
>TRBJ1-3|.|TRBV7-6|.
CASSPDSGNTIYF
TGTGCCAGCAGTCCCGACTCGGGAAACACCATATATTTT
>TRBJ2-1|.|TRBV9|.
CASTLGPSLADEQFF
TGTGCCAGCACCCTAGGCCCCTCCTTGGCTGATGAGCAGTTCTTC
>TRBJ1-1|.|TRBV19|TRBD1
CASSMGDRGNTEAFF
TGTGCCAGTAGTATGGGGGACAGGGGGAACACTGAAGCTTTCTTT
>TRBJ2-3|.|TRBV4-3|.
CASSQDGHGTDTQYF
TGCGCCAGCAGCCAAGATGGACACGGCACAGATACGCAGTATTTT
>TRBJ2-1|.|TRBV4-3|TRBD1
CASSQEAGTESYNEQFF
TGCGCCAGCAGCCAAGAGGCCGGGACAGAGAGCTACAATGAGCAGTTCTTC
>TRBJ1-1|.|TRBV4-3|.
CASSRGAEAFF
TGCGCCAGCAGCAGGGGTGCTGAAGCTTTCTTT
>TRBJ1-3|.|TRBV5-1|TRBD1
CASSLGQGSFQGNTIYF
TGCGCCAGCAGCCTGGGACAGGGTAGCTTTCAAGGAAACACCATATATTTT
>TRBJ2-7|.|TRBV24-1|TRBD1
CATSDSGQGSNEQYF
TGTGCCACCAGTGATTCCGGACAGGGGTCCAACGAGCAGTACTTC
>TRBJ1-6|.|TRBV7-3|TRBD1
CASSSTGGRGSPLHF
TGTGCCAGCAGCTCAACAGGGGGAAGGGGTTCACCCCTCCACTTT
>TRBJ1-1|.|TRBV2|.
CASSESEGTAEAFF
TGTGCCAGCAGTGAATCTGAGGGGACTGCTGAAGCTTTCTTT
>TRBJ2-7|.|TRBV5-6|.
CASSFKVTGSGYEQYF
TGTGCCAGCAGCTTTAAAGTGACAGGCTCCGGGTACGAGCAGTACTTC
>TRBJ2-5|.|TRBV18|.
CASSPRPAGGTGQETQYF
TGTGCCAGCTCACCACGCCCTGCCGGAGGGACCGGTCAAGAGACCCAGTACTTC
>TRBJ1-5|once|TRBV28|.
CASSFGGDYQPQHF
TGTGCCAGCAGTTTTGGCGGGGATTATCAGCCCCAGCATTTT
>TRBJ2-1|.|TRBV6-5|TRBD2
CASSRAGSSYNEQFF
TGTGCCAGCAGCCGAGCGGGGTCTTCCTACAATGAGCAGTTCTTC
>TRBJ1-1|.|TRBV6-2/TRBV6-3|.
CASSYWRSTEAFF
TGTGCCAGCAGTTACTGGCGGAGTACTGAAGCTTTCTTT
>TRBJ1-6|few|TRBV7-6|.
CASGGRQSTHNSPLHF
TGTGCCAGCGGGGGCCGACAGTCAACTCATAATTCACCCCTCCACTTT
>TRBJ2-5|.|TRBV19|TRBD1
CASRAPGTGGIETQYF
TGTGCCAGTAGGGCCCCCGGCACAGGGGGAATAGAGACCCAGTACTTC
>TRBJ1-6|.|TRBV19|TRBD1
CASNPDRSSYNSPLHF
TGTGCCAGTAATCCGGACAGGAGCTCCTATAATTCACCCCTCCACTTT
>TRBJ2-7|.|TRBV5-1|TRBD1
CASSSEGQGWDEQYF
TGCGCCAGCAGCTCGGAGGGACAGGGGTGGGACGAGCAGTACTTC
>TRBJ2-1|many|TRBV2|.
CASSTLEGNNEQFF
TGTGCCAGCAGTACCCTTGAGGGCAACAATGAGCAGTTCTTC
>TRBJ2-1|once|TRBV12-3/TRBV12-4|TRBD2
CASSPPGGEQFF
TGTGCCAGCAGCCCCCCGGGGGGTGAGCAGTTCTTC
>TRBJ1-5|.|TRBV4-3|.
CASSQEGGSNQPQHF
TGCGCCAGCAGCCAAGAGGGGGGGAGCAATCAGCCCCAGCATTTT
>TRBJ2-7|.|TRBV12-3/TRBV12-4|.
CASSPRSYEQYF
TGTGCCAGCAGTCCTCGCTCCTACGAGCAGTACTTC
>TRBJ1-4|.|TRBV5-1|TRBD1
CASSPPHGTGLEKLFF
TGCGCCAGCAGCCCGCCCCACGGGACAGGGCTTGAAAAACTGTTTTTT
>TRBJ2-5|.|TRBV5-6|.
CASSLRETQYF
TGTGCCAGCAGCCTCCGGGAGACCCAGTACTTC
>TRBJ2-2|.|TRBV4-3|TRBD1
CASSQTGVGTGELFF
TGCGCCAGCAGCCAGACAGGGGTGGGCACCGGGGAGCTGTTTTTT
>TRBJ1-2|.|TRBV7-8|.
CASSLEGLFGYTF
TGTGCCAGCAGCTTGGAGGGTCTTTTCGGCTACACCTTC
>TRBJ2-5|.|TRBV9|TRBD1
CASSVGTGRVQETQYF
TGTGCCAGCAGCGTAGGGACAGGGCGGGTCCAAGAGACCCAGTACTTC
>TRBJ2-2|.|TRBV2|TRBD2
CAGLTSGKQAGELFF
TGTGCCGGACTGACTAGCGGGAAACAGGCCGGGGAGCTGTTTTTT
>TRBJ1-2|once|TRBV19|.
CASSIDRETGYTF
TGTGCCAGTAGTATAGATCGGGAGACGGGCTACACCTTC
>TRBJ2-1|.|TRBV7-2|TRBD2
CASSWSSGVYNEQFF
TGTGCCAGCAGCTGGTCTAGCGGGGTCTACAATGAGCAGTTCTTC
>TRBJ2-3|.|TRBV2|.
CASSDQAPDTQYF
TGTGCCAGCAGTGACCAAGCCCCAGATACGCAGTATTTT